The T cell receptor beta chain under discussion was sequenced for a study of cytomegalovirus exposure and HLA in healthy donors. Overall study: Early released data comprised 80 million to 90 million unique TCRs from HLA-typed donors.

PCR was performed using 60 Vbeta and 13 Jbeta primers. Clones were sequenced by immunoSEQ multiplex PCR, and TCRdb holds only the in-frame ones, with some missing. This repertoire shows about 98,000 clones, 63% found once; its top ten account for approximately 4.8%. Trimming left V 1 base short and J 9 bases short, with 16 bases between. The length of the CDR3 is 14 residues. Germline V gene data show CDR1 as MGHDK and CDR2 as SYGVNS. The clonotype was recovered from a human donor in good health. The V call is TRBV25-1, the J call TRBJ2-7; the D gene is possibly TRBD2 (7 bases). The sample comprised PBMCs. In DNA, the CDR3 is TGTGCCAGCAGTGAATTCGCTAGCGGAGGGGGGCAGTACTTC. Protein product: CASSEFASGGGQYF.